These 3 T cell receptor beta chains share one sample of origin, sequenced in a study of cytomegalovirus exposure and HLA in healthy donors. 13 Jbeta primers and 60 Vbeta primers were used for the PCR. Method: immunoSEQ multiplex PCR; TCRdb's copy keeps in-frame clones and lacks some. The table includes around 33,000 clones, around 40% detected once. The material sequenced was PBMCs. Source of these receptors: a woman aged 45-60 years in good health and CMV-seronegative.

The chain couples TRBV4-1 to TRBJ2-5; unclear D gene. There are 15 residues in the CDR3. Trimming pared 0 bases from V and 2 bases from J, leaving 10 bases between. CDR1 and CDR2 (germline): MGHRA, YSYEKL. CDR3 bases: TGCGCCAGCAGCCAAGACCCGAGGCGGCAAGAGACCCAGTACTTC. Translating gives CASSQDPRRQETQYF.

This sequence joins TRBV11-1 and TRBJ2-1; TRBD2 matches at 9 bases. CDR1 and CDR2 from the germline V gene are SGHAT and FQDESV (reference sequence). The CDR3 loop spans 17 amino acids. Germline trimming cut 4 bases from V and 8 bases from J; bases unmatched to any gene: 15. The CDR3 spells CASSSRPPSGVVDEQFF. In DNA form, the CDR3 reads TGTGCCAGCAGCTCTCGACCACCTAGCGGGGTGGTCGATGAGCAGTTCTTC. The variable domain in full, with the rest retrieved from reference TRBV11-1 and TRBJ2-1, is EAEVAQSPRYKITEKSQAVAFWCDPISGHATLYWYRQILGQGPELLVQFQDESVVDDSQLPKDRFSAERLKGVDSTLKIQPAELGDSAMYLCASSSRPPSGVVDEQFFGPGTRLTVL.

The gene calls are TRBV30 and TRBJ1-2; maybe TRBD1 (5 bases). Trimming shortened V by 2 bases and J by 8 bases, and 24 bases separated the two germline ends. The CDR3 length is 16 residues. CDR1 is GTSNPN, CDR2 SVGIG, per germline (reference sequence). The CDR3 is CAWSRGLWDAQNGYTF. The CDR3 DNA follows: TGTGCCTGGAGTCGGGGGTTATGGGACGCACAAAACGGCTACACCTTC.